This T cell receptor beta chain emerged from a study of blood T cell repertoires in COVID-19 (TCRdb year 2020). At the level of the whole study: Collaborator samples came from the United States, Italy and Spain and covered acute and convalescent phases of COVID-19. A freely available public database, intended as a resource for researchers studying the immune response to SARS-CoV-2, is where the repertoires were released. The material from the prospective study consisted of cDNA or gDNA derived from T cells, B-cell-depleted T cells, or PBMCs. Nearly every sample came with metadata listing a de-identified subject ID, COVID-19 status, age in years and sex. The samples were drawn from two sources: the first 160 participants of the ongoing ImmuneRACE study, and 1,000 to 1,500 subjects contributed by 6 global collaborators. Where HLA class I and class II types were available, the types were taken from metadata supplied by the sample provider, not from assay-based typing. Deeply sampled blood TCRbeta repertoires from subjects exposed to, actively infected with, or recovered from COVID-19 were included in the dataset. General study outcomes and caveats: Clinical and demographic metadata were provided uncurated, with the amount varying by source and participant.

This clone was seen a few times. Its antigen has not been determined. Nothing much larger sits one base from this clone, and base qualities are not available. TCRbeta CDR3 regions were amplified from genomic DNA by means of the immunoSEQ Assay, a bias-controlled multiplex PCR. Regarding the original processing steps: Within the assay, amplification of reference gene primers was used to estimate how many nucleated cells each sample contained. Sequence reads were collapsed and filtered to measure the absolute abundance of every unique TCRbeta CDR3 rearrangement. For each sample, productive Simpson clonality was calculated as the square root of Simpson's diversity index over productive rearrangements. This immuneACCESS table, as held by TCRdb, lists in-frame sequences with V and J called but not all clones. Of the missing ones, under half trace to an unresolved V gene in checked studies; the others have no known cause. V and J calls and clone size are as listed in that table; D and trimming were resolved from the DNA. The sample yields around 120,000 clones; around 79% were counted once. The ten largest clones take up roughly 2.6% of the sample.

Whole blood was collected in K2EDTA tubes by collaborating institutions according to the institutions' own protocols. Collaborator samples were shipped for TCRbeta analysis as frozen whole blood, isolated PBMCs, or DNA extracted from either sample type. Trimming accounts for 9 bases at V and 0 bases at J, while the number of junction bases matched to no gene is 11. Sequences SNHLY (CDR1) and FYNNEI (CDR2) are obtained from the germline V gene. Inclusive of the bounding cysteine and phenylalanine, the CDR3 is 15 residues long. Just CDR3 DNA is preserved here, 45 bases in frame from base 1. The source is a man between 45 and 60 years old with acute or convalescent COVID-19. The rearranged segments are TRBV2 and TRBJ2-7; the junction holds 7 bases that match TRBD2. Sequencing used peripheral blood. The CDR3 here reads CASQPRDYRSYEQYF. In nucleotides, the sequence is TGTGCCAGTCAACCCCGGGACTACCGCTCCTACGAGCAGTACTTC.